This TCR beta chain was observed in a study of beta chain features in type 1 diabetes. The whole isolated RNA underwent reverse transcription, so sequencing captured expressed TCRB transcripts. The repertoire was sequenced with immunoSEQ multiplex PCR; TCRdb's copy has only in-frame clones and lacks some. This table holds 850,000 to 900,000 clones, roughly 15% found once. Study-level points and caveats: Patients' naive, central memory and regulatory TCRB repertoires appeared more alike than those of healthy donors. High TCR expression in some cells could lead to their over-representation in cDNA sequencing. Among patients with Type 1 diabetes, TCRB CDR3s were moderately but significantly shorter in every one of the four CD4+ subsets.

This CDR3 is 13 amino acids long. V was pared by 3 bases and J by 3 bases, with 10 bases between. CDR1 SGHRS and CDR2 YFSETQ come from the germline V gene. This clone came up a few times. What it binds is unknown. The origin of this receptor is a woman younger than 35 in good health. The genes are TRBV5-1 and TRBJ2-7; possibly TRBD2 for D (6 bases). The sequencing sample was made of naive CD4+ T cells from blood. The CDR3 spells CASSYTGVYEQYF. DNA of the CDR3: TGCGCCAGCAGCTATACGGGGGTCTACGAGCAGTACTTC.